The clone carrying this T cell receptor beta chain has at least ten counts. The CDR3 contains 14 residues. V was trimmed by 2 bases and J by 3 bases, leaving 10 bases between them. Per the germline V gene, CDR1 is MDHEN and CDR2 is SYDVKM. The sample belongs to a study of T cells in Graves' hyperthyroidism and ophthalmopathy. Amplification yielded TCR beta CDR3 regions, with RNA transcripts as the source. The primer set for the first-round RT-PCR of the TCR CDR3 was HTBI. TCRdb reanalysed the multiplex PCR reads using MiXCR and keeps one entry per CDR3 protein. The sample lists roughly 380,000 distinct CDR3 sequences; 13% were seen once.

The sequence was obtained from a man aged 25 to 45 with Graves' hyperthyroidism that later progressed to Graves' ophthalmopathy. The J gene is TRBJ1-2, the V gene TRBV28; maybe TRBD1 (5 bases). The sample was blood. DNA for the CDR3: TGTGCCAGCAGTTTAGAGGTAGGGGACTATGGCTACACCTTC. Translation gives CASSLEVGDYGYTF.